Listed here is a single TCR beta chain. Antigen unknown. Germline V gives CDR1 SGHAT, CDR2 FQNNGV. Trimming took off 5 bases at V and 0 bases at J, with 13 bases between the two ends. This CDR3 region has 15 residues. Tagging with unique molecular identifiers was applied to individual cDNA molecules. Using its own MiXCR run on the 5' RACE reads, TCRdb lists one record per CDR3 protein. Found here are about 110,000 distinct CDR3 sequences, 11% of them singletons; the top ten hold about 8%. The sample originates from a study of early T cells in non-severe SARS-CoV-2 infection. Broader study findings: VDJdb matching, biased toward anti-spike CD8 responses, missed private and CD4 specificities.

Sequenced input: whole blood. This receptor was obtained from an adult who was a healthcare worker with PCR-confirmed SARS-CoV-2 infection or an uninfected control (not recorded which). The chain joins TRBV11-2 to TRBJ2-5; TRBD2 is a possible D gene (6 bases). The CDR3: CASSRRETYQETQYF. The CDR3 nucleotides are TGTGCCAGCAGCAGGAGGGAGACATACCAAGAGACCCAGTACTTC.